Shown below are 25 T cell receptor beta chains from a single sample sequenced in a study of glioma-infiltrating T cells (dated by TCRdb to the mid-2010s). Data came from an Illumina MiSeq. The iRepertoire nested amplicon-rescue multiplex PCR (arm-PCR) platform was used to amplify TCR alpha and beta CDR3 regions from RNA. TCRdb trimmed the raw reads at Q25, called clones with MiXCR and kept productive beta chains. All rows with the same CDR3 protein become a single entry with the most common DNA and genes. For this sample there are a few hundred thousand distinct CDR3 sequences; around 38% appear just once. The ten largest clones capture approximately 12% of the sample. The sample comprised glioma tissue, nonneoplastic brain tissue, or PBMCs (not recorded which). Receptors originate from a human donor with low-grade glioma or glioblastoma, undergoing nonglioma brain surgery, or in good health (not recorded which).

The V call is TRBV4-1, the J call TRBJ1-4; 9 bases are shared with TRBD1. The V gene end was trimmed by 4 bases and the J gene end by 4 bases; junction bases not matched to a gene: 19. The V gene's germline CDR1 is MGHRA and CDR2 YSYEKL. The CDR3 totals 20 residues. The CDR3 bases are TGCGCCAGCAGCCGCTCCCCGGGACAGGGAGGGCTGGGGAATAATGAAAAACTGTTTTTT. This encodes CASSRSPGQGGLGNNEKLFF.

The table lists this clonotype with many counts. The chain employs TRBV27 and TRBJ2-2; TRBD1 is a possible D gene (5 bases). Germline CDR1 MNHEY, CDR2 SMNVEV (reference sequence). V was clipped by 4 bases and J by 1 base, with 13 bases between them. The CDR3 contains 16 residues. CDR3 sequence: CASSSSGQVNTGELFF. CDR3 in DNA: TGTGCCAGCAGTTCCTCAGGGCAGGTGAACACCGGGGAGCTGTTTTTT.

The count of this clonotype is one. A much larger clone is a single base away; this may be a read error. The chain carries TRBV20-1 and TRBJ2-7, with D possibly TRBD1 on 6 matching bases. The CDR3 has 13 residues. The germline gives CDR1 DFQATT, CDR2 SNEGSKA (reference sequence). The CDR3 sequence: CNARDTRGDEQYF. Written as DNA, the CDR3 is TGCAATGCTAGAGATACCAGGGGCGACGAGCAGTACTTC.

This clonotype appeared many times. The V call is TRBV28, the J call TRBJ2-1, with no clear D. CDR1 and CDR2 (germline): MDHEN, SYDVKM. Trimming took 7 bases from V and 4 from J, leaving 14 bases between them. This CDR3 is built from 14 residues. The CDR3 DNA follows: TGTGCCAGCATCATGTCCCGGAGATACAATGAGCAGTTCTTC. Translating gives CASIMSRRYNEQFF.

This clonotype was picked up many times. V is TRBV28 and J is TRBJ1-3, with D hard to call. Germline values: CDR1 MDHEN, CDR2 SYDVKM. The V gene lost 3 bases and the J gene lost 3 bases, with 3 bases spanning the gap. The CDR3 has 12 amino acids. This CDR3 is CASSLYGNTIYF. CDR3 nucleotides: TGTGCCAGCAGTTTGTATGGAAACACCATATATTTT. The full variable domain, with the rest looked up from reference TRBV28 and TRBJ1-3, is DVKVTQSSRYLVKRTGEKVFLECVQDMDHENMFWYRQDPGLGLRLIYFSYDVKMKEKGDIPEGYSVSREKKERFSLILESASTNQTSMYLCASSLYGNTIYFGEGSWLTVV.

This CDR3 reads CSAERELNEQFF. For the CDR3, the DNA is TGCAGTGCCGAGCGGGAGCTCAATGAGCAGTTCTTC. The chain combines TRBV20-1 with TRBJ2-1, with 8 bases lining up with TRBD2. Trimming took 6 bases from V and 6 from J; bases not matched to a gene: 4. The CDR3 covers 12 residues. Germline CDR1 is DFQATT and CDR2 is SNEGSKA (reference sequence).

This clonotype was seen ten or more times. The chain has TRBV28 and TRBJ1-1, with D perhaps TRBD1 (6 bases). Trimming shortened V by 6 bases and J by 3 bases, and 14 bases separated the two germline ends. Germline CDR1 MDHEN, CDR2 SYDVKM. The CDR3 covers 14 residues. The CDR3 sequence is CASRTGQRYTEAFF. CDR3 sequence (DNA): TGTGCCAGCAGAACCGGACAGCGGTACACTGAAGCTTTCTTT. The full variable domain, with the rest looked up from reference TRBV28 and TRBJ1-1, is DVKVTQSSRYLVKRTGEKVFLECVQDMDHENMFWYRQDPGLGLRLIYFSYDVKMKEKGDIPEGYSVSREKKERFSLILESASTNQTSMYLCASRTGQRYTEAFFGQGTRLTVV.

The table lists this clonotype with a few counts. This CDR3 reads CAISENPTSGYREQYF. The CDR3 DNA reads TGTGCCATCAGTGAGAACCCGACTAGCGGGTACAGGGAGCAGTACTTC. The chain couples TRBV10-3 to TRBJ2-7, with 10 bases that match TRBD2. The CDR3 extends over 16 amino acids. Germline assignment: CDR1 ENHRY and CDR2 SYGVKD. V lost 2 bases to trimming and J lost 7 bases; unmatched junction nucleotides: 11.

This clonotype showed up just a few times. CDR3 amino acids: CASSIPYELDRYGYTF. CDR3 DNA: TGTGCCAGTAGTATACCCTATGAACTTGACCGCTATGGCTACACCTTC. The chain is built from TRBV19 and TRBJ1-2; the D is unclear. This CDR3 has 16 amino acids. Per the germline V gene, CDR1 is LNHDA and CDR2 is SQIVND (reference sequence). Trimming left V 2 bases short and J 4 bases short, with 17 bases between. The full variable domain, with the rest looked up from reference TRBV19 and TRBJ1-2, is DGGITQSPKYLFRKEGQNVTLSCEQNLNHDAMYWYRQDPGQGLRLIYYSQIVNDFQKGDIAEGYSVSREKKESFPLTVTSAQKNPTAFYLCASSIPYELDRYGYTFGSGTRLTVV.

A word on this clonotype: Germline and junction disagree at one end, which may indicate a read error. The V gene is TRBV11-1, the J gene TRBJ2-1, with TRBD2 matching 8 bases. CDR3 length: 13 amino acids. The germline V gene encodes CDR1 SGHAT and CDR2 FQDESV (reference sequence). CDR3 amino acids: CASSLAGTPEQFF. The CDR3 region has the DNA TGTGCCAGCAGTTTAGCGGGGACCCCGGAACAGTTCTTC.

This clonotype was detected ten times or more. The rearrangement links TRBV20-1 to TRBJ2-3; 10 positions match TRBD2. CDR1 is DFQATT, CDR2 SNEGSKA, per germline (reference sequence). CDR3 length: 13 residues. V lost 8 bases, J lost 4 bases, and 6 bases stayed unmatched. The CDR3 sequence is CSRSGRAPDTQYF. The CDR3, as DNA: TGCAGTAGGAGCGGGAGGGCTCCAGATACGCAGTATTTT.

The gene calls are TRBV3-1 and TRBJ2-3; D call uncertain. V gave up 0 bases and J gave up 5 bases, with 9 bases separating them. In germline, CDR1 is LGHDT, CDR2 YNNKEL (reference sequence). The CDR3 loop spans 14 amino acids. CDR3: CASSQDLGLDTQYF. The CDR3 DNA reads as TGTGCCAGCAGCCAAGATCTGGGATTAGATACGCAGTATTTT.

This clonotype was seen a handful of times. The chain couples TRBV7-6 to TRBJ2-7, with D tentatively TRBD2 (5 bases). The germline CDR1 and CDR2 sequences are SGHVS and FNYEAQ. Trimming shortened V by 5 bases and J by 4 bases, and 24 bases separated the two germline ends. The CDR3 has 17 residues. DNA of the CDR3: TGTGCCAGCAGCCAAAGGGAGTTTGGACGCCCGCCTTACGAGCAGTACTTC. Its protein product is CASSQREFGRPPYEQYF.

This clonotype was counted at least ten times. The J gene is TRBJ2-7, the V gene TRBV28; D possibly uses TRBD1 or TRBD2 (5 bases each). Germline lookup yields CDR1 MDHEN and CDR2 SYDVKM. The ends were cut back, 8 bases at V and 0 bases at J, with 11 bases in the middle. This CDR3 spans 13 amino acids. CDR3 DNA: TGTGCCAGCTTCCGGGACGGCTCCTACGAGCAGTACTTC. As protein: CASFRDGSYEQYF. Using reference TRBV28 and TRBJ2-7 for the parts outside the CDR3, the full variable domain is DVKVTQSSRYLVKRTGEKVFLECVQDMDHENMFWYRQDPGLGLRLIYFSYDVKMKEKGDIPEGYSVSREKKERFSLILESASTNQTSMYLCASFRDGSYEQYFGPGTRLTVT.

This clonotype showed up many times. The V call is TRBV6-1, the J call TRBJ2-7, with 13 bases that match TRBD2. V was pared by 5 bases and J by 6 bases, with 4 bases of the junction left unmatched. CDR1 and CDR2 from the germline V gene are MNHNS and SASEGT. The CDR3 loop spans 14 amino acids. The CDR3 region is CASSPGLAGSEQYF. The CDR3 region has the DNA TGTGCCAGCAGTCCGGGACTAGCGGGGAGCGAGCAGTACTTC.

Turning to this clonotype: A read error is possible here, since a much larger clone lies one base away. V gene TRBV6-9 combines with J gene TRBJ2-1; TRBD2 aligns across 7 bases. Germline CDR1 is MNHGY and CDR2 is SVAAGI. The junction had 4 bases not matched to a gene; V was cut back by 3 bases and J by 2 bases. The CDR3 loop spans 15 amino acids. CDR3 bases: TGTGCCAGCAGTTACCGCGGGAGTACCTACAATGAGCAGTTCTTC. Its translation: CASSYRGSTYNEQFF.

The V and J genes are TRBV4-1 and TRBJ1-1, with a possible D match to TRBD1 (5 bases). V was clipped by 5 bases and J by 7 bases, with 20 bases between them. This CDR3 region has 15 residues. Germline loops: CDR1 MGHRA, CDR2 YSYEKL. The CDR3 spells CASSERTSGEGEAFF. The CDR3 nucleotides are TGCGCCAGCAGCGAGCGGACATCGGGTGAGGGTGAAGCTTTCTTT.

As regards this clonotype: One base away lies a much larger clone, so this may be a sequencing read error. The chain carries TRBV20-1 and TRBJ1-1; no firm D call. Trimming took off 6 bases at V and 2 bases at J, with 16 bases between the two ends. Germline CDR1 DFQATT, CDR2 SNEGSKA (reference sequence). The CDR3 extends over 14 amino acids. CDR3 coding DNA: TGCAGTGCCCTCGGAGGATTCCGAAACACTGAAGCTTTCTTT. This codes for CSALGGFRNTEAFF.

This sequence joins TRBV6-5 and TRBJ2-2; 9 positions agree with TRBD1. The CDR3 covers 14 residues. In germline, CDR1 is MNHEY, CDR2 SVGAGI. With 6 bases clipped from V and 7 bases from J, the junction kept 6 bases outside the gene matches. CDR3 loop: CASSIQGAGGELFF. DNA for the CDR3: TGTGCCAGCAGCATACAGGGGGCAGGCGGGGAGCTGTTTTTT.

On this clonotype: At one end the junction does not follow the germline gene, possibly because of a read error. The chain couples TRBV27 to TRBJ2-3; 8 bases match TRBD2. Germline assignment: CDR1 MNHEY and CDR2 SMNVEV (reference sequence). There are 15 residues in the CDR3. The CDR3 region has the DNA TGTGCCAGCAGTGGGGGACTAGTGGGTACAGATACGCCGTATTTT. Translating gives CASSGGLVGTDTPYF.

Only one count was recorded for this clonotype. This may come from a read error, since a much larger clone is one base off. CDR3 amino acids: CASSLNRSWYGYTF. The CDR3 DNA is TGTGCCAGCAGTCTTAACAGGAGCTGGTATGGCTACACCTTC. V gene TRBV28 combines with J gene TRBJ1-2; tentatively, D is TRBD1 (5 bases). The CDR3 contains 14 residues. Trimming removed 5 bases from V and 5 bases from J, with 15 bases in between. Looked up from germline, CDR1 is MDHEN and CDR2 is SYDVKM.

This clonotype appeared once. In DNA, the CDR3 is TGTGCCAGCAGCGTCCGGGACTCTCAAGAGACCCAGTACTTC. Amino acid sequence: CASSVRDSQETQYF. The J gene is TRBJ2-5, the V gene TRBV6-2 or TRBV6-3; perhaps TRBD2 as D (6 bases). Germline CDR1 reads MNHEY; CDR2 reads SVGEGT. With 6 bases removed from V and 2 bases from J, the gap between germline ends came to 13 bases. This CDR3 is built from 14 residues.

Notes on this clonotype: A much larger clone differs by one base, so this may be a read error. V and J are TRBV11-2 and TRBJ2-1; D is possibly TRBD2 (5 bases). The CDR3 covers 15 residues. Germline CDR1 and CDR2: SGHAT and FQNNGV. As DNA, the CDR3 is TGTGCCAGCAGCTTTACGACGGGATTCTACAATGAGAAGTTCTTC. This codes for CASSFTTGFYNEKFF.

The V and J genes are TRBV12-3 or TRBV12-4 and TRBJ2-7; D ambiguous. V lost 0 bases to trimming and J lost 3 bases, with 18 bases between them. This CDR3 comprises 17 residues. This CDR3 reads CASSLANGSLQLYEQYF. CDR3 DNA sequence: TGTGCCAGCAGTTTAGCCAATGGGTCCTTGCAACTCTACGAGCAGTACTTC.

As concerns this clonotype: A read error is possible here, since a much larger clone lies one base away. CDR3 sequence: CASSMTTGSYPNEQFF. The CDR3 DNA reads TGTGCCAGTAGTATGACGACTGGGTCCTACCCCAATGAGCAGTTCTTC. V is TRBV19 and J is TRBJ2-1; D uncertain. CDR3 length equals 16 residues. Germline values: CDR1 LNHDA, CDR2 SQIVND (reference sequence). V dropped 3 bases and J dropped 6 bases, with 18 bases sitting between them.